Included here is one TCR beta chain sequence, with context. This entry comes from a study of chemoradiotherapy in HPV16-positive cancers. Profiled with immunoSEQ multiplex PCR; TCRdb holds only in-frame clones, not every one. This table has about 21,000 clones, about 90% appearing once. The material sequenced was blood, taken from a patient who underwent chemoradiotherapy. The TCR originated in a human donor with HPV-associated anogenital cancer.

The CDR3 coding sequence is TGTGCCAGCAGCCCCACAGACTCGGGGCGCAATCAGCCCCAGCATTTT. Translating it yields CASSPTDSGRNQPQHF. The rearrangement joins TRBV7-2 to TRBJ1-5; tentatively, D is TRBD1 (5 bases). The CDR3 is 16 residues long. Germline assignment: CDR1 SGHTA and CDR2 FQGNSA. V shed 5 bases and J shed 2 bases, with 16 bases lying between them. Combining the CDR3 with reference TRBV7-2 and TRBJ1-5 gives the whole variable domain GAGVSQSPSNKVTEKGKDVELRCDPISGHTALYWYRQSLGQGLEFLIYFQGNSAPDKSGLPSDRFSAERTGGSVSTLTIQRTQQEDSAVYLCASSPTDSGRNQPQHFGDGTRLSIL.